A selection of T cell receptor beta chains follows, all from one sample in a study of blood T cell repertoires in COVID-19. Clones were sequenced by immunoSEQ multiplex PCR, and TCRdb holds only the in-frame ones, with some missing. The data show fewer than 250,000 clones, roughly 86% seen once. Sequencing input: peripheral blood. These receptors came from a woman aged 60-75 years who had recovered from COVID-19. CDR3s include the opening cysteine and the closing phenylalanine or tryptophan. The D gene is left open where the match is weak. Part of the rows lack a size; the others show once, few, many or a class for expanded clones.

CDR3 length,D gene,clone size,V gene,J gene,CDR3 DNA,CDR3 protein
18,TRBD1,.,TRBV4-1,TRBJ1-2,TGCGCCAGCAGCCAAGATAGCCGGGACAGGGGGCGCGGAGATGGCTACACCTTC,CASSQDSRDRGRGDGYTF
13,.,.,TRBV12-3/TRBV12-4,TRBJ1-1,TGTGCCAGCAGTTGGACACCCAACACTGAAGCTTTCTTT,CASSWTPNTEAFF
15,.,.,TRBV28,TRBJ2-7,TGTGCCAGCAGCCGCACAGGGTCGAGCTCCTACGAGCAGTACTTC,CASSRTGSSSYEQYF
17,.,.,TRBV3-1/TRBV3-2,TRBJ2-2,TGTGCCAGCAGCCACCGAAAACGTCAGGAGAACACCGGGGAGCTGTTTTTT,CASSHRKRQENTGELFF
17,TRBD1,.,TRBV5-1,TRBJ1-4,TGCGCCAGCAGCCCCCGGGACAGGGGACCTATGGGTGAAAAACTGTTTTTT,CASSPRDRGPMGEKLFF
16,.,.,TRBV19,TRBJ1-6,TGTGCCAGTAGTATAGATCCCGCGGGGCGGGGTTCACCCCTCCACTTT,CASSIDPAGRGSPLHF
16,TRBD2,.,TRBV5-1,TRBJ2-2,TGCGCCAGCAGCTTCGCTAGCGGGGGGGCCGGCGGGGAGCTGTTTTTT,CASSFASGGAGGELFF
15,.,once,TRBV5-1,TRBJ1-4,TGCGCCAGCACCATTCAAGCGGGCCGCCATGAAAAACTGTTTTTT,CASTIQAGRHEKLFF
15,TRBD1,.,TRBV5-1,TRBJ1-2,TGCGCCAGCAGCCAGATGACAGGGGGCGCTTCCGGCTACACCTTC,CASSQMTGGASGYTF
15,.,.,TRBV3-1/TRBV3-2,TRBJ1-6,TGTGCCAGCAGCCGGGGCATCGGCTATAATTCACCCCTCCACTTT,CASSRGIGYNSPLHF
14,TRBD1,.,TRBV10-3,TRBJ2-7,TGTGCCATACAGGACAGGGTCGATGCGTACGAGCAGTACTTC,CAIQDRVDAYEQYF
15,TRBD1,.,TRBV25-1,TRBJ1-2,TGTGCCAGCAGTGATAGGGTCGGGACAGGGGTTGGCTACACCTTC,CASSDRVGTGVGYTF
20,TRBD1,.,TRBV28,TRBJ1-5,TGTGCCAGCAGTCCTTACCCGTCCCGGGACAGGGGTCATAGCAATCAGCCCCAGCATTTT,CASSPYPSRDRGHSNQPQHF
15,TRBD2,.,TRBV27,TRBJ2-5,TGTGCCAGCAGTCTTTCACTAGCGGGGGGGAAGACCCAGTACTTC,CASSLSLAGGKTQYF
13,.,few,TRBV28,TRBJ2-3,TGTGCCAGCGGTAAAGGGGGGGATGATACGCAGTATTTT,CASGKGGDDTQYF
14,TRBD1,.,TRBV9,TRBJ1-5,TGTGCCAGCAGCCCAGGGGGTGGGGACCAGCCCCAGCATTTT,CASSPGGGDQPQHF
16,.,.,TRBV15,TRBJ1-3,TGTGCCACCAGCAGAGATATTACGAGCTCTGGAAACACCATATATTTT,CATSRDITSSGNTIYF
15,.,.,TRBV11-3,TRBJ2-1,TGTGCCAGCAGCTTCGGCCAGGGCTCCTCCAATGAGCAGTTCTTC,CASSFGQGSSNEQFF
17,TRBD1,.,TRBV5-5,TRBJ1-5,TGTGCCAGCAGCCCGGGACAGGGTTTGGTATTCAATCAGCCCCAGCATTTT,CASSPGQGLVFNQPQHF
18,.,.,TRBV14,TRBJ2-2,TGTGCCAGCAGCCAAGAATCCCGGGAGCCTACGAACACCGGGGAGCTGTTTTTT,CASSQESREPTNTGELFF
13,.,once,TRBV27,TRBJ1-2,TGTGCCAGCAGTTTATTCGGGTTATATGGCTACACCTTC,CASSLFGLYGYTF
15,TRBD2,.,TRBV11-3,TRBJ2-3,TGTGCCAGCAGCTCTGGGGGGGATTACACAGATACGCAGTATTTT,CASSSGGDYTDTQYF
14,TRBD1,once,TRBV29-1,TRBJ1-1,TGCAGCGTTGAAGATGGAGACAGGGACACTGAAGCTTTCTTT,CSVEDGDRDTEAFF
15,TRBD1,.,TRBV5-1,TRBJ2-5,TGCGCCAGCAGCTTAGGGACAGGGTCGGAAGAGACCCAGTACTTC,CASSLGTGSEETQYF
12,.,.,TRBV9,TRBJ2-2,TGTGCCAGCAGCGCAGGTAGCGGGGAGCTGTTTTTT,CASSAGSGELFF
15,TRBD1,.,TRBV6-5,TRBJ2-1,TGTGCCAGCAGCCTTTGGACAGGGGCAGCATCTGAGCAGTTCTTC,CASSLWTGAASEQFF
13,.,.,TRBV5-1,TRBJ1-4,TGCGCCAGCAGCTTGGGGCAGAATGAAAAACTGTTTTTT,CASSLGQNEKLFF
16,.,once,TRBV6-5,TRBJ2-7,TGTGCCAGCAGTTACACATACAGACAGGCATCATACGAGCAGTACTTC,CASSYTYRQASYEQYF
14,.,.,TRBV5-4,TRBJ2-1,TGTGCCAGCAGCTTGGGCGGGTCCGGACGACAGCAGTTCTTC,CASSLGGSGRQQFF
15,TRBD2,.,TRBV7-2,TRBJ2-1,TGTGCCAGCAGCCTCGGGGGGGCCGTAATCGATGAGCAGTTCTTC,CASSLGGAVIDEQFF
16,.,.,TRBV7-2,TRBJ1-5,TGTGCCAGCAGCTTAGGTGGGGAGTTAAGCAATCAGCCCCAGCATTTT,CASSLGGELSNQPQHF
15,TRBD1,.,TRBV11-3,TRBJ1-1,TGTGCCAGCAGCCCCGGGCAGGGGGCCCCCACTGAAGCTTTCTTT,CASSPGQGAPTEAFF
18,TRBD2,.,TRBV7-7,TRBJ2-5,TGTGCTAGCAGCTTAGGCCTCCTAGCGGGGGGGCCCGGGGAGACCCAGTACTTC,CASSLGLLAGGPGETQYF
14,.,.,TRBV27,TRBJ2-1,TGTGCCAGCAGTTTCGGGGGGCCCCGGAATGAGCAGTTCTTC,CASSFGGPRNEQFF
14,.,.,TRBV6-5,TRBJ2-3,TGTGCCAGCAGTTACAATAGATACACAGATACGCAGTATTTT,CASSYNRYTDTQYF
13,.,.,TRBV5-4,TRBJ1-2,TGTGCCAGCAGCTTGAGTCGCGTGGAGGGCTACACCTTC,CASSLSRVEGYTF
16,TRBD1,.,TRBV4-2,TRBJ1-4,TGTGCCAGCAGCCAAGAATATACAGGGGCGGGAGAAAAACTGTTTTTT,CASSQEYTGAGEKLFF
16,.,.,TRBV28,TRBJ2-2,TGTGCCAGCTTTGGAGCTGGCGATGGGAGGACCGGGGAGCTGTTTTTT,CASFGAGDGRTGELFF
14,TRBD2,.,TRBV7-8,TRBJ2-5,TGTGCCAGCAGCTTAGGCGTGGGAGGGGAGACCCAGTACTTC,CASSLGVGGETQYF
14,.,.,TRBV6-5,TRBJ2-1,TGTGCCAGCAGTTACTCGAGGCAGTACCATGAGCAGTTCTTC,CASSYSRQYHEQFF
14,.,.,TRBV3-1/TRBV3-2,TRBJ2-1,TGTGCCAGCAGCCAACCGGGACACAACAATGAGCAGTTCTTC,CASSQPGHNNEQFF
13,.,.,TRBV29-1,TRBJ1-1,TGCAGCGTTGCAGGCAGTTGGAACACTGAAGCTTTCTTT,CSVAGSWNTEAFF
12,.,.,TRBV11-2,TRBJ1-1,TGTGCCAGCAGCTCGGGGATCACTGAAGCTTTCTTT,CASSSGITEAFF
13,.,few,TRBV11-2,TRBJ2-3,TGTGCCAGCAGCTCGGACTGGGCGGGTACGCAGTATTTT,CASSSDWAGTQYF
17,.,.,TRBV3-1/TRBV3-2,TRBJ2-4,TGTGCCAGCAGCCAACTACAGACTAGAATAGCCAAAAACATTCAGTACTTC,CASSQLQTRIAKNIQYF
13,.,.,TRBV11-1,TRBJ2-7,TGTGCCAGCAGCATCGCGACAACAACCGAGCAGTACTTC,CASSIATTTEQYF
14,.,.,TRBV29-1,TRBJ1-3,TGCAGCGTATCGACCTTGGAGCGGGGAAACACCATATATTTT,CSVSTLERGNTIYF
14,TRBD1,.,TRBV2,TRBJ1-2,TGTGCCAGCCTTTTTGACAGGGGAAACTATGGCTACACCTTC,CASLFDRGNYGYTF
15,TRBD1,.,TRBV24-1,TRBJ2-7,TGTGCCACCAGTGACGCCGGGACAGATCCCTACGAGCAGTACTTC,CATSDAGTDPYEQYF
16,TRBD2,.,TRBV3-1/TRBV3-2,TRBJ2-5,TGTGCCAGCATCCCAATAGGGACTAGCGGGCAAGAGACCCAGTACTTC,CASIPIGTSGQETQYF
13,.,.,TRBV5-6,TRBJ1-2,TGTGCCAGCAGCTTAGGAGAGGCCTATGGCTACACCTTC,CASSLGEAYGYTF
14,TRBD1,.,TRBV18,TRBJ2-3,TGTGCCAGCTCATCGACAGGGATTACAGATACGCAGTATTTT,CASSSTGITDTQYF
15,TRBD1,.,TRBV6-5,TRBJ1-6,TGTGCCAGCAGCCTCAGAGGGGGCGGCAATTCACCCCTCCACTTT,CASSLRGGGNSPLHF
14,.,.,TRBV6-2/TRBV6-3,TRBJ2-3,TGTGCCAGCAGTTATTCCGGGGGCACAGATACGCAGTATTTT,CASSYSGGTDTQYF
16,TRBD1,.,TRBV7-3,TRBJ2-1,TGTGCCAGCAGTTTGCCCGGGACAGCCTCCTACAATGAGCAGTTCTTC,CASSLPGTASYNEQFF
16,.,.,TRBV4-3,TRBJ2-7,TGCGCCAGCAGCCAAGATTTAGGGCCACCCCGGAGGGAGCAGTACTTC,CASSQDLGPPRREQYF
15,TRBD2,once,TRBV28,TRBJ2-7,TGTGCCAGCACCACCCGGAGAGGACTAGCGCTCGAGCAGTACTTC,CASTTRRGLALEQYF
15,TRBD1,.,TRBV3-1/TRBV3-2,TRBJ1-2,TGTGCCAGCAGCCCACCGGGACAGGGATTCGGTGGCTACACCTTC,CASSPPGQGFGGYTF
11,.,.,TRBV10-3,TRBJ2-1,TGTGCCAGCCGGAGACGCAATGAGCAGTTCTTC,CASRRRNEQFF